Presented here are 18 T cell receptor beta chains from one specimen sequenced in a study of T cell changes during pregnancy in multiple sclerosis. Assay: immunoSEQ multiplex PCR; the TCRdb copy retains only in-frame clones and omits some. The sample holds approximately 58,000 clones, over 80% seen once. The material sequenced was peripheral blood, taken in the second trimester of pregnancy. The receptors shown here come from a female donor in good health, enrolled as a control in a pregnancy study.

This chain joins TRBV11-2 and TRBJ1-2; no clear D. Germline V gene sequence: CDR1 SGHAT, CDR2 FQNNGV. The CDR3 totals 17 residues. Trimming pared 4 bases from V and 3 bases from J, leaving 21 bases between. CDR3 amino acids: CASSSLSREQLYYGYTF. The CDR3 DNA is TGTGCCAGCAGCTCCCTCTCTCGGGAACAGCTTTACTATGGCTACACCTTC.

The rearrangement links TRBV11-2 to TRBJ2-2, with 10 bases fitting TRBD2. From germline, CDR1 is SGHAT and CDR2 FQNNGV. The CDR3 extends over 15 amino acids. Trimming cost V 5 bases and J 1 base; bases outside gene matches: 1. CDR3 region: CASSERGGNTGELFF. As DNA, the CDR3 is TGTGCCAGCAGCGAGCGGGGGGGGAACACCGGGGAGCTGTTTTTT.

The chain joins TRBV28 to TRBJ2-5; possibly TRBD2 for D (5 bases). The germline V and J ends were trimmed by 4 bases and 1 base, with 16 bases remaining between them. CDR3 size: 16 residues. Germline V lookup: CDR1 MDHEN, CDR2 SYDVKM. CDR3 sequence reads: CASSSPTELGQETQYF. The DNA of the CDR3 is TGTGCCAGCAGTTCCCCAACAGAACTAGGCCAAGAGACCCAGTACTTC.

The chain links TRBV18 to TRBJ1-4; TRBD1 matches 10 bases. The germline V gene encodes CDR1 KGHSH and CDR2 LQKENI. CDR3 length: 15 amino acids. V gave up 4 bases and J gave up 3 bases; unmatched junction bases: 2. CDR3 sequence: CASSQGQGPNEKLFF. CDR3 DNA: TGTGCCAGCTCACAGGGACAGGGGCCTAATGAAAAACTGTTTTTT.

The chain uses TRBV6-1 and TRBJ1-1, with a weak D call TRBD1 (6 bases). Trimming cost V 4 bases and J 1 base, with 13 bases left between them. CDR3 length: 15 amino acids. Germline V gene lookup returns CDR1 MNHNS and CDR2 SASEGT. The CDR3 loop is CASSVQGHSNTEAFF. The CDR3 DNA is TGTGCCAGCAGTGTTCAGGGACACTCGAACACTGAAGCTTTCTTT.

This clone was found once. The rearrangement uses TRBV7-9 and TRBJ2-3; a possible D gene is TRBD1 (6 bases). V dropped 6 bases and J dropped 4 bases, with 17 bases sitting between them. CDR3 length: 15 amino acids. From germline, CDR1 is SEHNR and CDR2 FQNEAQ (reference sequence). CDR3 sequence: CASRYGSDRPDTQYF. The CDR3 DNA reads TGTGCCAGCAGATATGGGAGCGACAGGCCAGATACGCAGTATTTT.

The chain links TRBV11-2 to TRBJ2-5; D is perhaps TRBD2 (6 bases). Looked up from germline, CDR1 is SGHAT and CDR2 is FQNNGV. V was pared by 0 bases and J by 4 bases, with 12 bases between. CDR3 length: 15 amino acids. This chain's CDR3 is CASSLDRGNGETQYF. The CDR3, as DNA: TGTGCCAGCAGCTTAGATCGGGGGAATGGAGAGACCCAGTACTTC.

The CDR3 sequence is CASSPWGTPASGNTIYF. The DNA for the CDR3 is TGTGCCAGCTCACCATGGGGGACTCCTGCCTCTGGAAACACCATATATTTT. This rearrangement joins TRBV18 to TRBJ1-3; D is perhaps TRBD1 (5 bases). This CDR3 region has 17 residues. Trimming removed 2 bases from V and 0 bases from J, with 14 bases in between. Germline assignment: CDR1 KGHSH and CDR2 LQKENI.

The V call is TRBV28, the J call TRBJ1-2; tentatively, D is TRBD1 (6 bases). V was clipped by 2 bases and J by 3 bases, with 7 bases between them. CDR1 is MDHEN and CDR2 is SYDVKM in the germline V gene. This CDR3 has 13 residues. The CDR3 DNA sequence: TGTGCCAGCAGTTTAAACAGGGACTATGGCTACACCTTC. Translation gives CASSLNRDYGYTF.

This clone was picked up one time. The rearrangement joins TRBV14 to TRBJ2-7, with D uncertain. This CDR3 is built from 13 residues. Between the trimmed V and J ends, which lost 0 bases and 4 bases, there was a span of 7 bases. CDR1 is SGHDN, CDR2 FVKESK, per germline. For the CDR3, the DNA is TGTGCCAGCAGCCAAGATCGAGGTTACGAGCAGTACTTC. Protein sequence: CASSQDRGYEQYF.

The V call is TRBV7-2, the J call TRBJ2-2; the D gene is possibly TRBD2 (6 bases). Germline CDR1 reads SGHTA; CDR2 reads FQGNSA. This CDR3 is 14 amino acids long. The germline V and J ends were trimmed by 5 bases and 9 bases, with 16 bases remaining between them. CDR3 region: CASSIGTGRRELFF. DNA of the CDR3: TGTGCCAGCAGCATCGGGACTGGTCGCCGGGAGCTGTTTTTT. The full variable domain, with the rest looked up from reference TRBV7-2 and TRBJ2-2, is GAGVSQSPSNKVTEKGKDVELRCDPISGHTALYWYRQSLGQGLEFLIYFQGNSAPDKSGLPSDRFSAERTGGSVSTLTIQRTQQEDSAVYLCASSIGTGRRELFFGEGSRLTVL.

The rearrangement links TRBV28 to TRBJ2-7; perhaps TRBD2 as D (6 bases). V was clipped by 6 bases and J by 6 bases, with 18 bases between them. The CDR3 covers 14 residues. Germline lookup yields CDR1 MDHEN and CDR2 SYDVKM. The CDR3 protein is CASRGTLSEGEQYF. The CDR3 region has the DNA TGTGCCAGCAGAGGGACTCTCAGCGAGGGCGAGCAGTACTTC.

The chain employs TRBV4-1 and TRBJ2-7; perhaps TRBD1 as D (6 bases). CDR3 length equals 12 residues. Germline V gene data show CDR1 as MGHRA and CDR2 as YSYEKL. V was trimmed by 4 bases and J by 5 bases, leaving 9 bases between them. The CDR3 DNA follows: TGCGCCAGCAGCCTTAGACAGGACGAGCAGTACTTC. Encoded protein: CASSLRQDEQYF.

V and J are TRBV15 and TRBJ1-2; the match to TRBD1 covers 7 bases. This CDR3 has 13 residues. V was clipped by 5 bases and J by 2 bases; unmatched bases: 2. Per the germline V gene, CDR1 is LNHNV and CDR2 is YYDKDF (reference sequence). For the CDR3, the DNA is TGTGCCACCAGCGGGGGACAGAACTATGGCTACACCTTC. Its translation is CATSGGQNYGYTF.

The CDR3 nucleotides are TGTGCCAGCAGCTTAACCCCGCTGCGCTCTGGGGCCAACGTCCTGACTTTC. Its translation is CASSLTPLRSGANVLTF. The rearrangement joins TRBV7-3 to TRBJ2-6; D gene uncertain. Trimming removed 0 bases from V and 0 bases from J, with 9 bases in between. The length of the CDR3 is 17 residues. CDR1 and CDR2 (germline): SGHTA, FQGTGA.

The CDR3 loop is CASSSTGGDTEAFF. For the CDR3, the DNA is TGTGCCAGCAGCTCGACAGGGGGAGACACTGAAGCTTTCTTT. The chain employs TRBV7-2 and TRBJ1-1, with 9 bases identical to TRBD1. The CDR3 is 14 residues long. Losses at the gene ends were 4 bases for V and 3 bases for J; bases not matched to a gene: 3. Looked up from germline, CDR1 is SGHTA and CDR2 is FQGNSA.

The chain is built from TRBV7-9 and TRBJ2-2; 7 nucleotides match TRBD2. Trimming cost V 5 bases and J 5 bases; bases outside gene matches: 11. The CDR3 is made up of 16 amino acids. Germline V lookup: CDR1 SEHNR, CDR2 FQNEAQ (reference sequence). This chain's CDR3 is CASSPYMGGSTGELFF. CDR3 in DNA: TGTGCCAGCAGCCCCTATATGGGAGGGAGTACCGGGGAGCTGTTTTTT.

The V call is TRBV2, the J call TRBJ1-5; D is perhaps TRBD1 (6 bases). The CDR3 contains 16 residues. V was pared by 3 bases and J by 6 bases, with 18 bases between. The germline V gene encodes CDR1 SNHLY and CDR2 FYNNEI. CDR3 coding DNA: TGTGCCAGCAGTGAGGGGGCCAGGGGATTTAGTCAGCCCCAGCATTTT. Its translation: CASSEGARGFSQPQHF.